These T cell receptor beta chains were read from a single sample in a study of cytomegalovirus exposure and HLA in healthy donors. TCRdb's copy holds only in-frame clones and misses some; the assay was immunoSEQ multiplex PCR. The sample gives approximately 170,000 clones, roughly 79% of which show up once; roughly 10% is in the top ten. Sequences were obtained from PBMCs. These receptors originate from a man aged 18 to 35 in good health and CMV-seropositive. The CDR3 runs from the conserved cysteine through the conserved F or W. Fields, in order: J gene, clone size, D gene, V gene, CDR3 protein, CDR3 DNA. The D gene is left open where the match is weak. Clone size is stated in some rows and not others, as once, few, many or a class when expanded.

>TRBJ2-3|.|TRBD2|TRBV5-1
CASSPGLVGGTDTQYF
TGCGCCAGCAGCCCGGGACTAGTGGGGGGCACAGATACGCAGTATTTT
>TRBJ2-7|few|TRBD2|TRBV11-2
CASSLETTSGRALFWEQYF
TGTGCCAGCAGCTTAGAAACTACTAGCGGGAGGGCCCTCTTTTGGGAGCAGTACTTC
>TRBJ2-5|.|TRBD2|TRBV5-1
CASADSGSSVLGLGTQYF
TGCGCCAGCGCCGATAGCGGGAGTAGCGTTCTAGGGCTCGGGACCCAGTACTTC
>TRBJ1-5|.|.|TRBV12-5
CATSFGTTSYSNQPQHF
TGTGCTACCTCGTTCGGGACAACTTCCTATAGCAATCAGCCCCAGCATTTT
>TRBJ2-6|few|.|TRBV4-3
CASSQVRLVSGANVLTF
TGCGCCAGCAGCCAAGTTAGACTAGTATCTGGGGCCAACGTCCTGACTTTC
>TRBJ2-7|.|.|TRBV5-1
CASRYATESSYEQYF
TGCGCCAGCAGATACGCCACCGAGAGCTCCTACGAGCAGTACTTC
>TRBJ1-4|.|.|TRBV29-1
CSVVTGFTNEKLFF
TGCAGCGTCGTTACAGGGTTCACTAATGAAAAACTGTTTTTT
>TRBJ1-5|.|.|TRBV6-5
CASSYSGGDQPQHF
TGTGCCAGCAGTTACTCCGGGGGTGATCAGCCCCAGCATTTT
>TRBJ2-3|.|TRBD1|TRBV10-3
CAISRIGGQGTDTQYF
TGTGCCATCAGTCGAATCGGGGGACAGGGCACAGATACGCAGTATTTT
>TRBJ1-1|few|TRBD1|TRBV4-1
CASSHRQGALGTEAFF
TGCGCCAGCAGCCATCGACAGGGGGCTCTGGGGACTGAAGCTTTCTTT
>TRBJ2-3|.|.|TRBV6-5
CASSQRGGTDTQYF
TGTGCCAGCAGTCAAAGGGGGGGGACAGATACGCAGTATTTT
>TRBJ1-3|.|TRBD1|TRBV27
CASSLSFQGVGNTIYF
TGTGCCAGCAGTTTATCGTTCCAGGGGGTGGGAAACACCATATATTTT
>TRBJ2-7|.|TRBD1|TRBV11-2
CASRYGTGSYEQYF
TGTGCCAGCCGCTACGGGACAGGGTCCTACGAGCAGTACTTC
>TRBJ2-6|.|TRBD1|TRBV2
CGAGGYGANVLTF
TGTGGCGCAGGGGGTTATGGGGCCAACGTCCTGACTTTC
>TRBJ1-2|.|.|TRBV10-3
CAIRDSLGYGYTF
TGTGCCATCAGGGACAGCCTCGGTTATGGCTACACCTTC
>TRBJ1-2|.|.|TRBV18
CASSPDTSAGYGYTF
TGTGCCAGCTCACCGGACACGTCAGCCGGCTATGGCTACACCTTC
>TRBJ2-3|.|.|TRBV19
CASSIRPGADTQYF
TGTGCCAGTAGTATTCGGCCAGGGGCGGATACGCAGTATTTT
>TRBJ1-3|few|TRBD1|TRBV2
CASSFGTGSSGNTIYF
TGTGCCAGCAGTTTTGGGACAGGGAGCTCTGGAAACACCATATATTTT
>TRBJ2-1|.|.|TRBV28
CASTSAGKLQFF
TGTGCCAGCACCTCAGCAGGGAAATTACAGTTCTTC
>TRBJ1-1|.|.|TRBV5-1
CASSVEGGAGRAFF
TGCGCCAGCAGTGTAGAGGGAGGGGCAGGGCGAGCTTTCTTT
>TRBJ1-5|.|.|TRBV11-2
CASSLGSSGSRQPQHF
TGTGCCAGCAGCTTAGGGTCGTCGGGGTCTCGTCAGCCCCAGCATTTT
>TRBJ2-1|.|TRBD1|TRBV9
CASSHSTGESYNEQFF
TGTGCCAGCAGCCACTCTACAGGGGAGTCCTACAATGAGCAGTTCTTC
>TRBJ1-1|.|.|TRBV7-2
CASSLRRRQGGTEAFF
TGTGCCAGCAGCTTACGGCGTAGGCAGGGAGGGACTGAAGCTTTCTTT
>TRBJ2-5|.|.|TRBV5-1
CASSLEGRAQETQYF
TGCGCCAGCAGCTTGGAGGGCAGGGCTCAGGAGACCCAGTACTTC
>TRBJ1-2|.|.|TRBV6-5
CASRLLQDSNGYTF
TGTGCCAGCAGGCTATTACAGGATTCAAATGGCTACACCTTC
>TRBJ2-6|.|.|TRBV27
CASSLLAPGANVLTF
TGTGCCAGCAGTTTATTGGCCCCTGGGGCCAACGTCCTGACTTTC
>TRBJ2-7|.|TRBD2|TRBV9
CASSSNTGLAGAEQYF
TGTGCCAGCAGCTCAAACACTGGACTAGCGGGAGCGGAGCAGTACTTC
>TRBJ2-3|.|.|TRBV7-8
CASSSSSTDTQYF
TGTGCCAGCAGTTCCTCTAGCACAGATACGCAGTATTTT
>TRBJ2-7|.|TRBD2|TRBV28
CASSRGTIYEQYF
TGTGCCAGCAGTCGGGGGACTATCTACGAGCAGTACTTC
>TRBJ1-1|.|.|TRBV18
CASSPRENTEAFF
TGTGCCAGCTCCCCTAGAGAGAACACTGAAGCTTTCTTT
>TRBJ2-3|.|.|TRBV29-1
CSVDTLAGGTDTQYF
TGCAGCGTTGATACTCTGGCAGGGGGCACAGATACGCAGTATTTT
>TRBJ1-2|.|.|TRBV28
CASSRIGNGYTF
TGTGCCAGCAGTCGAATCGGGAATGGCTACACCTTC